The 8 T cell receptor beta chains given below trace back to one sample, sequenced in a study of CD8+ T cells in alopecia areata. Indicated treatment: oral pan-JAK inhibitor, 5-10 mg twice daily. Isolated RNA was reverse transcribed into cDNA used as the sequencing template. Sequenced by immunoSEQ multiplex PCR; TCRdb stores in-frame clones only, minus some. The table records nearly 200,000 clones, 58% of them present only once. The source material was CD4+ T cells sorted from blood, sampled at week 24, from a patient treated with tofacitinib. The receptors shown here come from a human donor with alopecia areata.

This chain links TRBV9 with TRBJ2-5, with a possible D match to TRBD2 (5 bases). Germline V CDR1 and CDR2: SGDLS, YYNGEE. The V end lost 4 bases, the J end lost 4 bases, and 17 bases lay between the germline ends. This CDR3 has 15 residues. CDR3 sequence (DNA): TGTGCCAGCAGCTCCCGGACTCATAGTAGAGAGACCCAGTACTTC. Translation: CASSSRTHSRETQYF.

The genes are TRBV30 and TRBJ1-1; D not certain. The CDR3 runs 12 residues. V lost 3 bases and J lost 11, with 16 bases in between. Looked up from germline, CDR1 is GTSNPN and CDR2 is SVGIG (reference sequence). DNA for the CDR3: TGTGCCTGGAGCCCCGAGCGCGGCGGGGCTTTCTTT. Translating gives CAWSPERGGAFF.

Regarding this clone: The germline gene is not matched at one end of the junction; a read error may be the cause. This rearrangement joins TRBV4-3 to TRBJ2-1; D is tentatively TRBD1 or TRBD2 (5 bases each). The CDR3 sequence is 17 residues long. Germline assignment: CDR1 LGHNA and CDR2 YSLEER. The CDR3, as DNA: TGCGCCGGCAGCCAAGATTCGGGGCAAAGCTCCTACAATGAGCAGTTCTTC. Its translation: CAGSQDSGQSSYNEQFF.

This chain uses TRBV7-2 with TRBJ1-1, with a tentative D call TRBD1 (5 bases). Looked up from germline, CDR1 is SGHTA and CDR2 is FQGNSA. With 1 base removed from V and 1 base from J, the gap between germline ends came to 13 bases. The CDR3 totals 16 residues. Here the CDR3 DNA reads TGTGCCAGCAGCTTAGTGGCAGGGTTTGCGAACACTGAAGCTTTCTTT. Amino acid sequence: CASSLVAGFANTEAFF.

The J gene is TRBJ1-2, the V gene TRBV30; D unresolved. CDR1 GTSNPN and CDR2 SVGIG come from the germline V gene (reference sequence). The CDR3 is made up of 13 amino acids. Trimming removed 0 bases from V and 5 bases from J, with 10 bases in between. CDR3 sequence: CAWSVLRNYGYTF. As DNA, the CDR3 is TGTGCCTGGAGTGTACTTCGGAATTATGGCTACACCTTC.

The V call is TRBV21-1, the J call TRBJ1-2; the table's D call, TRBD1, has no DNA check behind it. TRBV21-1 represents a pseudogene. The CDR3 runs to 14 residues. For the CDR3, the DNA is TGTGCCAGCAGCAAAGAGGGGACACCCTATGGCTACACCTTC. Protein: CASSKEGTPYGYTF.

The rearrangement uses TRBV30 and TRBJ1-2; 8 bases align to TRBD1. Trimming took 4 bases from V and 7 from J; bases not matched to a gene: 8. This CDR3 region has 13 residues. CDR1 is GTSNPN, CDR2 SVGIG, per germline (reference sequence). CDR3 sequence (DNA): TGTGCCTGGACCCCGGACAGGGAGGGTGGCTACACCTTC. It specifies CAWTPDREGGYTF.

This chain uses TRBV19 with TRBJ2-7; 8 bases agree with TRBD1. Germline V gene sequence: CDR1 LNHDA, CDR2 SQIVND (reference sequence). V trimming: 6 bases; J trimming: 3 bases; junction bases outside the gene matches: 10. This CDR3 contains 15 residues. The CDR3: CASRGRTGRYYEQYF. The CDR3 DNA reads TGTGCCAGTAGAGGTAGGACAGGGAGGTACTACGAGCAGTACTTC.